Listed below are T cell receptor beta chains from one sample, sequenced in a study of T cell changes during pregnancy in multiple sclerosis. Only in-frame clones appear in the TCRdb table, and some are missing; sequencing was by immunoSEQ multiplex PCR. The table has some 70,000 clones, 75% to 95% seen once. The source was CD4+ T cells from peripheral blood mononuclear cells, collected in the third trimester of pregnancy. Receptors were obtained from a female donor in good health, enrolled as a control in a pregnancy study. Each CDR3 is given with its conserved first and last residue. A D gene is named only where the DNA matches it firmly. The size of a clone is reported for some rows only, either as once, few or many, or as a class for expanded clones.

CDR3: CASSITRDLGSYTF
size: -
V: TRBV19
D: -
J: TRBJ1-2

CDR3: CASSIDRTGEAFF
size: -
V: TRBV5-1
D: -
J: TRBJ1-1

CDR3: CASSLSTGKLGTEAFF
size: -
V: TRBV7-2
D: -
J: TRBJ1-1

CDR3: CASSPRRGFTNYGYTF
size: -
V: TRBV14
D: -
J: TRBJ1-2

CDR3: CASSPWERELFF
size: once
V: TRBV18
D: -
J: TRBJ2-2

CDR3: CASSGRRENQPQHF
size: -
V: TRBV6-1
D: -
J: TRBJ1-5

CDR3: CASSVSNRNTGELFF
size: -
V: TRBV9
D: -
J: TRBJ2-2

CDR3: CASRGRGEGRDTF
size: -
V: TRBV6-6
D: -
J: TRBJ1-2

CDR3: CAWSREATTQYF
size: -
V: TRBV30
D: TRBD2
J: TRBJ2-3

CDR3: CASSSPGLKNTEAFF
size: -
V: TRBV7-9
D: -
J: TRBJ1-1

CDR3: CASSQDYQETQYF
size: -
V: TRBV7-2
D: -
J: TRBJ2-5

CDR3: CASSFGTSQETQYF
size: -
V: TRBV5-1
D: -
J: TRBJ2-5

CDR3: CASRQGALGEKLFF
size: -
V: TRBV19
D: TRBD1
J: TRBJ1-4

CDR3: CASSLEGRAGITYEQYF
size: -
V: TRBV5-1
D: TRBD2
J: TRBJ2-7

CDR3: CASSVDAGVYEQYF
size: -
V: TRBV9
D: -
J: TRBJ2-7

CDR3: CASSLRQENTDTQYF
size: -
V: TRBV27
D: -
J: TRBJ2-3

CDR3: CASRPGAAYEQYF
size: -
V: TRBV30
D: -
J: TRBJ2-7

CDR3: CASSTPGTGLYEQYF
size: -
V: TRBV5-4
D: TRBD1
J: TRBJ2-7

CDR3: CASISAGNTIYF
size: -
V: TRBV19
D: -
J: TRBJ1-3

CDR3: CAWSVSYNSPLHF
size: -
V: TRBV30
D: -
J: TRBJ1-6

CDR3: CASRTGNLNTEAFF
size: -
V: TRBV25-1
D: -
J: TRBJ1-1

CDR3: CASSQVKGAAEGYTF
size: -
V: TRBV4-1
D: TRBD1
J: TRBJ1-2

CDR3: CASSWTFGNTIYF
size: -
V: TRBV11-3
D: -
J: TRBJ1-3

CDR3: CASSLATAGTGELFF
size: -
V: TRBV7-8
D: -
J: TRBJ2-2

CDR3: CASSSYGGYGYTF
size: -
V: TRBV11-1
D: -
J: TRBJ1-2

CDR3: CASSQDRVLNTEAFF
size: -
V: TRBV14
D: -
J: TRBJ1-1

CDR3: CASRVAGASYNEQFF
size: -
V: TRBV11-2
D: TRBD2
J: TRBJ2-1

CDR3: CASSERGANGYTF
size: few
V: TRBV25-1
D: -
J: TRBJ1-2

CDR3: CASSQTTGTDEQYF
size: -
V: TRBV5-1
D: -
J: TRBJ2-7

CDR3: CASSARDIQETQYF
size: once
V: TRBV19
D: -
J: TRBJ2-5

CDR3: CASSHSGSYPFGELFF
size: -
V: TRBV7-2
D: -
J: TRBJ2-2

CDR3: CASSLEGGGVPRETQYF
size: -
V: TRBV5-5
D: TRBD2
J: TRBJ2-5

CDR3: CASSSTRTSGGREQYF
size: -
V: TRBV5-1
D: TRBD2
J: TRBJ2-7

CDR3: CASSVGASGGGTDTQYF
size: -
V: TRBV9
D: TRBD2
J: TRBJ2-3

CDR3: CASSPLGAGQPQHF
size: -
V: TRBV18
D: -
J: TRBJ1-5

CDR3: CASSLLGQGINEQYF
size: -
V: TRBV7-2
D: TRBD1
J: TRBJ2-7

CDR3: CASSLSLYPEKLFF
size: -
V: TRBV27
D: -
J: TRBJ1-4

CDR3: CASSLESGLAYEQYF
size: -
V: TRBV7-9
D: -
J: TRBJ2-7